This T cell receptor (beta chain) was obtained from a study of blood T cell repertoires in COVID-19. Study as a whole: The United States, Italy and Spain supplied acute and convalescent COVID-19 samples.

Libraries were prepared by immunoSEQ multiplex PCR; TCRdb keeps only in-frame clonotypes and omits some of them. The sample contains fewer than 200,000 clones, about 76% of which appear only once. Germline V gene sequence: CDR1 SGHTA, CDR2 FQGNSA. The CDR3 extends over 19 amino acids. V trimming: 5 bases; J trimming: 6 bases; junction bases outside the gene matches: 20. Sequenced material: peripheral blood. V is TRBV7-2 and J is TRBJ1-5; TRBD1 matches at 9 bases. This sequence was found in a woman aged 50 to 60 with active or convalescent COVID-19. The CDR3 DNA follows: TGTGCCAGCAGCCCCGTTGCAGGGGGTGGGACAGGGTGGATTCAGCCCCAGCATTTT. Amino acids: CASSPVAGGGTGWIQPQHF.